This record looks at one T cell receptor beta chain sequence and its context. Its antigen remains unknown. Each and every patient relapsed after autologous stem cell transplantation, and patients got differing brentuximab vedotin exposure. The data are from a study of PD-1 blockade in classical Hodgkin lymphoma. Broader study findings: Causes of the repertoire differences remain undefined, possibly disease activity or prior therapy. Complete responders' baseline diversity resembled that of newly diagnosed patients. Diversity in CD4+ TCRs, unlike that measured in CD8+ TCRs, had risen significantly by C4D1.

Data came from immunoSEQ multiplex PCR; TCRdb stores just in-frame clones and leaves some out. The sample lists 40,000 or so clones, approximately 87% seen once, with 9% to 10% in the top ten. In germline, CDR1 is SEHNR, CDR2 FQNEAQ (reference sequence). This CDR3 is 15 amino acids long. Trimming left V 0 bases short and J 5 bases short, with 13 bases between. The input for sequencing was peripheral blood mononuclear cells (PBMCs), taken at baseline. The sequence derives from a human donor with classical Hodgkin lymphoma. The chain uses TRBV7-9 and TRBJ2-5; D might be TRBD1 (7 bases). CDR3 loop: CASSLAQGGMETQYF. The CDR3 DNA reads TGTGCCAGCAGCTTAGCGCAGGGGGGTATGGAGACCCAGTACTTC.